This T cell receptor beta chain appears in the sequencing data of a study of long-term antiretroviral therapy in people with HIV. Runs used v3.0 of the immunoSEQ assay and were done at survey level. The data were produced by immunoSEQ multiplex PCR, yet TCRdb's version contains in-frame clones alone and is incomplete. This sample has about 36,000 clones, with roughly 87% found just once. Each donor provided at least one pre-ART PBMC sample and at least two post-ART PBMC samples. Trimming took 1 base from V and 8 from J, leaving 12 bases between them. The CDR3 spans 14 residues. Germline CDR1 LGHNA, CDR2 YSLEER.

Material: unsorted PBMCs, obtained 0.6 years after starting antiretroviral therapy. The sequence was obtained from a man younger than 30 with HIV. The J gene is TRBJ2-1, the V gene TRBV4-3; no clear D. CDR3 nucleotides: TGCGCCAGCAGCCAAGGAGGATTTGAGGATGAGCAGTTCTTC. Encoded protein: CASSQGGFEDEQFF.